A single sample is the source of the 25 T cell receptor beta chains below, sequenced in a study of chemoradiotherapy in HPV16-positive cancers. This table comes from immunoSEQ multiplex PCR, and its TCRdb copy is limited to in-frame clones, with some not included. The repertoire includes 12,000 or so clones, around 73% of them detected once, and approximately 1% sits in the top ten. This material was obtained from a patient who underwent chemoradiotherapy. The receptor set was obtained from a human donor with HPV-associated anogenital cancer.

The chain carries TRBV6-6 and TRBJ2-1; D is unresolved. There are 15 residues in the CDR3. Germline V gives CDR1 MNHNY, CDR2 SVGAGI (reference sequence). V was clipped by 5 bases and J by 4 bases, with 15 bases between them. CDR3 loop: CASSRRRPLYNEQFF. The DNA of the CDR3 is TGTGCCAGCAGTAGGCGCAGACCATTATACAATGAGCAGTTCTTC.

The CDR3 loop is CASSPLTWGRSNQPQHF. CDR3 DNA sequence: TGTGCCAGCAGTCCTCTAACCTGGGGGCGCAGCAATCAGCCCCAGCATTTT. This rearrangement joins TRBV28 to TRBJ1-5; D is possibly TRBD1 (6 bases). The CDR3 has 17 residues. Germline assignment: CDR1 MDHEN and CDR2 SYDVKM. Between the trimmed V and J ends, which lost 5 bases and 1 base, there was a span of 18 bases. The variable domain in full, completed from reference TRBV28 and TRBJ1-5, reads DVKVTQSSRYLVKRTGEKVFLECVQDMDHENMFWYRQDPGLGLRLIYFSYDVKMKEKGDIPEGYSVSREKKERFSLILESASTNQTSMYLCASSPLTWGRSNQPQHFGDGTRLSIL.

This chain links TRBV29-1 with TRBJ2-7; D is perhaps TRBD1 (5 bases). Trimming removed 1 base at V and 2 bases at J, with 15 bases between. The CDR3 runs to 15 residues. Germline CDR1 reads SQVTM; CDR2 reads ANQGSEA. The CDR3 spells CSVEGWGQGAYEQYF. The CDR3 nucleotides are TGCAGCGTTGAAGGATGGGGCCAAGGGGCCTACGAGCAGTACTTC.

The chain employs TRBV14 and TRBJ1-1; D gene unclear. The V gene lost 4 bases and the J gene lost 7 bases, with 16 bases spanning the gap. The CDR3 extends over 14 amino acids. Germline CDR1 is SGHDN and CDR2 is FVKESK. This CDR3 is CASSPMGVSHEAFF. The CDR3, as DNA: TGTGCCAGCAGCCCTATGGGAGTGTCTCATGAAGCTTTCTTT.

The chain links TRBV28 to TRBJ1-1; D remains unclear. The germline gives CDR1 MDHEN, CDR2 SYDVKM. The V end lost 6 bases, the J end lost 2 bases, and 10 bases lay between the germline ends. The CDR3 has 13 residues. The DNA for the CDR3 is TGTGCCAGCAGGGGGTTAGGCAACACTGAAGCTTTCTTT. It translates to CASRGLGNTEAFF.

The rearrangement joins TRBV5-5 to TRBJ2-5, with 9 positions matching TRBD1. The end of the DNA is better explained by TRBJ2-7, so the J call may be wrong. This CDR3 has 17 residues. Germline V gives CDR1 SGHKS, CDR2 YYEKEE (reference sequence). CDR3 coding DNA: TGTGCCAGCAGCTTCAGTGCGGGGACAGGGTTTATCTTCGAGCAGTACTTC. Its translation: CASSFSAGTGFIFEQYF.

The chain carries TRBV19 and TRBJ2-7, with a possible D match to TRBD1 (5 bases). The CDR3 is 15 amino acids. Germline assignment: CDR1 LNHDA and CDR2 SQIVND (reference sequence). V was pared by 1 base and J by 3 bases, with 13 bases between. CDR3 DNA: TGTGCCAGTAGTATAGTCCCTGGGGCCTACTACGAGCAGTACTTC. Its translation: CASSIVPGAYYEQYF.

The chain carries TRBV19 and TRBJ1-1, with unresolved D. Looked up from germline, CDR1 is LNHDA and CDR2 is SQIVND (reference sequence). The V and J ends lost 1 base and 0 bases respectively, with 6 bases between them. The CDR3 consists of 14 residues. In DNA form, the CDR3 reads TGTGCCAGTAGTATAGCTTCAGTGAACACTGAAGCTTTCTTT. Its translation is CASSIASVNTEAFF.

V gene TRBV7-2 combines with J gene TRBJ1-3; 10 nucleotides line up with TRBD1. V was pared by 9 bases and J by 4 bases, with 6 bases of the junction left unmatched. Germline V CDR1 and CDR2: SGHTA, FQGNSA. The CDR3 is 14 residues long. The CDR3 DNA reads TGTGCCAGTGACAGGGGGCGAGGAGGAAACACCATATATTTT. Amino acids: CASDRGRGGNTIYF. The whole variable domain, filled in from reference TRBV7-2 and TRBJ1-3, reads GAGVSQSPSNKVTEKGKDVELRCDPISGHTALYWYRQSLGQGLEFLIYFQGNSAPDKSGLPSDRFSAERTGGSVSTLTIQRTQQEDSAVYLCASDRGRGGNTIYFGEGSWLTVV.

CDR3 DNA sequence: TGTGCCAGCAGTTCACCCAAAACCTACGAGCAGTACTTC. Translating gives CASSSPKTYEQYF. The chain links TRBV6-5 to TRBJ2-7; no firm D call. Trimming cost V 4 bases and J 2 bases, with 9 bases left between them. The CDR3 has 13 residues. CDR1 and CDR2 (germline): MNHEY, SVGAGI.

CDR3 residues: CASSLDRGEGTEAFF. DNA of the CDR3: TGTGCCAGCAGCTTGGACAGGGGGGAGGGAACTGAAGCTTTCTTT. V and J are TRBV5-4 and TRBJ1-1; 8 bases map to TRBD1. This CDR3 is built from 15 residues. Germline CDR1 and CDR2: SGHNT and YYREEE (reference sequence). V gave up 0 bases and J gave up 5 bases; unmatched junction bases: 6. Together with reference TRBV5-4 and TRBJ1-1, the CDR3 gives the full variable domain: ETGVTQSPTHLIKTRGQQVTLRCSSQSGHNTVSWYQQALGQGPQFIFQYYREEENGRGNFPPRFSGLQFPNYSSELNVNALELDDSALYLCASSLDRGEGTEAFFGQGTRLTVV.

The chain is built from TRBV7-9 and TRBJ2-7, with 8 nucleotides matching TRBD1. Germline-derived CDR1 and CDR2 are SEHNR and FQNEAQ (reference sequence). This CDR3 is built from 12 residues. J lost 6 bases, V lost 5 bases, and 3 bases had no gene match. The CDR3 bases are TGTGCCAGCAGCAGGACAGGGACCGAGCAGTACTTC. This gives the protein CASSRTGTEQYF.

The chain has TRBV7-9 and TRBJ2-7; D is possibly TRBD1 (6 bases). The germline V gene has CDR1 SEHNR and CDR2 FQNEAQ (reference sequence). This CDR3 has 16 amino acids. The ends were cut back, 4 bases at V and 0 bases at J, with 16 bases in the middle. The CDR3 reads CASSSEPGAGSYEQYF. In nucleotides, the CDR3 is TGTGCCAGCAGCTCCGAGCCAGGGGCAGGCTCCTACGAGCAGTACTTC.

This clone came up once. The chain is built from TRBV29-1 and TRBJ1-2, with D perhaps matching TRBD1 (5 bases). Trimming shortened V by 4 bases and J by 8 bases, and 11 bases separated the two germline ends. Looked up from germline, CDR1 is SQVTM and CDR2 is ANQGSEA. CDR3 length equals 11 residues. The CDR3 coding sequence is TGCAGCGTTGGCAGGGAGGGCGGCTACACCTTC. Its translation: CSVGREGGYTF.

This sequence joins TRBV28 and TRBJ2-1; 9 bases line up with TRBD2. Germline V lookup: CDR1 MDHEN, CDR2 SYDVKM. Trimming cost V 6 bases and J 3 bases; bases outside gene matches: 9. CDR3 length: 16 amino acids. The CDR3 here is CASSPAGTSFYNEQFF. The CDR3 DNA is TGTGCCAGCAGCCCCGCCGGGACTAGCTTCTACAATGAGCAGTTCTTC.

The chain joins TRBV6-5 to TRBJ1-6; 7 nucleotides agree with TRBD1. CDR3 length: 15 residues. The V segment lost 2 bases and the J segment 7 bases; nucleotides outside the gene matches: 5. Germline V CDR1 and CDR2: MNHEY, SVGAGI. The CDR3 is CASSYQTGTNSPLHF. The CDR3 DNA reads TGTGCCAGCAGTTACCAGACAGGGACCAATTCACCCCTCCACTTT.

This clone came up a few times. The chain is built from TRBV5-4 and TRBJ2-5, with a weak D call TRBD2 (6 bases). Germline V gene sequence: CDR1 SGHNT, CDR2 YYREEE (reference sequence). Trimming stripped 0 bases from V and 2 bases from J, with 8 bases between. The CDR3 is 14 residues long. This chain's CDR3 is CASSLAGTQETQYF. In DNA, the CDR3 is TGTGCCAGCAGCTTGGCAGGGACTCAAGAGACCCAGTACTTC.

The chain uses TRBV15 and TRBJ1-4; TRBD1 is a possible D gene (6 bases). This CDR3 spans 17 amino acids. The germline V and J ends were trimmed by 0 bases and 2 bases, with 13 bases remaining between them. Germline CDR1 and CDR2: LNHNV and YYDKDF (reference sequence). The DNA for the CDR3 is TGTGCCACCAGCAGAGACCGGGGGGCGCCTACTAATGAAAAACTGTTTTTT. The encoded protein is CATSRDRGAPTNEKLFF.

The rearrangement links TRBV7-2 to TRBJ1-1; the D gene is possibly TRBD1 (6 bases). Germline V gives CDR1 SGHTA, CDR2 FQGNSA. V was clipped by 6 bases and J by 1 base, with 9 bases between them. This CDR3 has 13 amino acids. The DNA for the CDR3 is TGTGCCAGCAGTCCACAGGGGAACACTGAAGCTTTCTTT. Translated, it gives CASSPQGNTEAFF. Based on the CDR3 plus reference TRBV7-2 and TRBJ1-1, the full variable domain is GAGVSQSPSNKVTEKGKDVELRCDPISGHTALYWYRQSLGQGLEFLIYFQGNSAPDKSGLPSDRFSAERTGGSVSTLTIQRTQQEDSAVYLCASSPQGNTEAFFGQGTRLTVV.

CDR3 bases: TGTGCCAGCAGCGCAACTAGGGGGGCAGAGACCCAGTACTTC. It yields the protein CASSATRGAETQYF. The chain has TRBV11-3 and TRBJ2-5, with D perhaps assigned TRBD1 or TRBD2 (6 bases each). Trimming removed 5 bases at V and 4 bases at J, with 14 bases between. The CDR3 is 14 amino acids. Germline V CDR1 and CDR2: SGHNT, YENEEA.

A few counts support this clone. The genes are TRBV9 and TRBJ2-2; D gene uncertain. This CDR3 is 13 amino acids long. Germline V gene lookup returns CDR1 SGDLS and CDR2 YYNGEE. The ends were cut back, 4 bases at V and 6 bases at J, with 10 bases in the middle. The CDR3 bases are TGTGCCAGCAGCCCCCTTGGGGCCGGGGAGCTGTTTTTT. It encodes CASSPLGAGELFF.

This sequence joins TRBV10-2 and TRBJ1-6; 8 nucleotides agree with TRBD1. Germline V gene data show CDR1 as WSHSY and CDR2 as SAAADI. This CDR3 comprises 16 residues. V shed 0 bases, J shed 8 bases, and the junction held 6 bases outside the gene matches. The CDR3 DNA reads TGCGCCAGCAGTGAGTCCAGGGCAGGGGGCCATTCACCCCTCCACTTT. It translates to CASSESRAGGHSPLHF.

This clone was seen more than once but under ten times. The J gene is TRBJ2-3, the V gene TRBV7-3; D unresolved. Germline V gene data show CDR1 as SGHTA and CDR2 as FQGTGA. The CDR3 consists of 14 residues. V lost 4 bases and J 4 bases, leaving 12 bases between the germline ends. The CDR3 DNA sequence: TGTGCCAGCAGCTCACTCGGACGGTCAGATACGCAGTATTTT. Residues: CASSSLGRSDTQYF. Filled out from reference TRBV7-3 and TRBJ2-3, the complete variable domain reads GAGVSQTPSNKVTEKGKYVELRCDPISGHTALYWYRQSLGQGPEFLIYFQGTGAADDSGLPNDRFFAVRPEGSVSTLKIQRTERGDSAVYLCASSSLGRSDTQYFGPGTRLTVL.

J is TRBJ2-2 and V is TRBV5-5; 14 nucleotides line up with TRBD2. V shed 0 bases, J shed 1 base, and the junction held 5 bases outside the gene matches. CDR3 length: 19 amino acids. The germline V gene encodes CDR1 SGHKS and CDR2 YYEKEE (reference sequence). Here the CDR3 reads CASSLVWTSGGQNTGELFF. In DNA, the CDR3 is TGTGCCAGCAGCTTGGTGTGGACTAGCGGGGGGCAGAACACCGGGGAGCTGTTTTTT.

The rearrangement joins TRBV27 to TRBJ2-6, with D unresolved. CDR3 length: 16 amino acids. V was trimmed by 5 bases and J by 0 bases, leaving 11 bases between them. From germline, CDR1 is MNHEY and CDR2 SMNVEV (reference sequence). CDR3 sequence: CASSNQAHSGANVLTF. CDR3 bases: TGTGCCAGCAGTAATCAGGCGCACTCTGGGGCCAACGTCCTGACTTTC.